Below, 9 T cell receptor beta chains from the same sample are listed, as sequenced in a study of T-cell memory formation after mild COVID-19. A single record per CDR3 protein comes from TCRdb applying MiXCR to the 5' RACE reads. The sample has 350,000 to 450,000 distinct CDR3 sequences, around 27% seen once. Input material: PBMCs or a T cell subset sorted from them (not recorded which). The receptors come from an adult woman who had mild COVID-19 (a few samples of this study predate the infection). Cell type and time point are not known.

Only a few counts were recorded for this clonotype. The rearrangement uses TRBV20-1 and TRBJ1-1, with TRBD1 identical over 7 bases. CDR1 is DFQATT, CDR2 SNEGSKA, per germline (reference sequence). The CDR3 has 11 residues. V was clipped by 6 bases and J by 5 bases; unmatched bases: 3. CDR3 coding DNA: TGCAGTGCGCAGACAGGGACTGAAGCTTTCTTT. This gives the protein CSAQTGTEAFF.

V and J are TRBV7-3 and TRBJ1-6; TRBD1 matches at 8 bases. CDR3 size: 16 residues. The J segment lost 4 bases and the V segment lost 4 bases, leaving 6 bases of the junction unmatched. The germline CDR1 and CDR2 sequences are SGHTA and FQGTGA. The CDR3 sequence is CASSSQGAGYNSPLHF. The CDR3 DNA follows: TGTGCCAGCAGCTCCCAGGGGGCAGGATATAATTCACCCCTCCACTTT.

This chain's CDR3 is CASSASGRADFFNEQFF. The CDR3 DNA is TGTGCCAGCAGCGCTAGCGGGAGGGCCGATTTTTTCAATGAGCAGTTCTTC. V and J are TRBV9 and TRBJ2-1; TRBD2 agrees at 12 bases. Germline lookup yields CDR1 SGDLS and CDR2 YYNGEE. Trimming at V came to 3 bases and at J to 6 bases, leaving 10 bases not matched to a gene. The CDR3 covers 17 residues.

The rearrangement uses TRBV5-1 and TRBJ2-3, with 7 positions matching TRBD1. The CDR3 is made up of 15 amino acids. After removal of 2 bases from V and 6 bases from J, the junction contained 9 bases not matched to a gene. CDR1 and CDR2 (germline): SGHRS, YFSETQ. The CDR3 DNA reads as TGCGCCAGCAGCTTCGGACAGGCGGAAGTCGATACGCAGTATTTT. It translates to CASSFGQAEVDTQYF.

This clonotype was seen a few times. V gene TRBV11-1 combines with J gene TRBJ2-5, with D possibly being TRBD2 (5 bases). The CDR3 spans 15 residues. Germline V gene lookup returns CDR1 SGHAT and CDR2 FQDESV (reference sequence). V gave up 7 bases and J gave up 4 bases, with 19 bases separating them. The CDR3 reads CASMGESPRGETQYF. For the CDR3, the DNA is TGTGCCAGCATGGGAGAAAGCCCTCGGGGAGAGACCCAGTACTTC. The full variable domain, rest sourced from reference TRBV11-1 and TRBJ2-5, is EAEVAQSPRYKITEKSQAVAFWCDPISGHATLYWYRQILGQGPELLVQFQDESVVDDSQLPKDRFSAERLKGVDSTLKIQPAELGDSAMYLCASMGESPRGETQYFGPGTRLLVL.

In this sample, this clonotype turned up a few times. V gene TRBV20-1 combines with J gene TRBJ2-7; 8 bases align to TRBD1. The CDR3 loop spans 15 amino acids. From germline, CDR1 is DFQATT and CDR2 SNEGSKA (reference sequence). After removal of 3 bases from V and 3 bases from J, the junction contained 10 bases not matched to a gene. Written as DNA, the CDR3 is TGCAGTGCTAGCCCTGGACAGGGCCTCGGCTACGAGCAGTACTTC. Translated: CSASPGQGLGYEQYF.

DNA for the CDR3: TGTGCCAGCAGAAGAAAACAGGGGGCAGGGCTAGATATGAACTATGGCTACACCTTC. This translates into CASRRKQGAGLDMNYGYTF. The chain has TRBV28 and TRBJ1-2, with 9 bases fitting TRBD1. The V gene's germline CDR1 is MDHEN and CDR2 SYDVKM. V was clipped by 6 bases and J by 2 bases; unmatched bases: 19. The CDR3 contains 19 residues.

The sample holds a few counts of this clonotype. The V gene is TRBV7-3, the J gene TRBJ1-2; D perhaps matches TRBD1 (5 bases). CDR3 length: 14 residues. Trimming took off 5 bases at V and 7 bases at J, with 17 bases between the two ends. Germline CDR1 SGHTA, CDR2 FQGTGA. CDR3 protein: CASSDPGRAAGYTF. CDR3 DNA: TGTGCCAGCAGCGATCCGGGCAGGGCGGCTGGCTACACCTTC.

This clonotype has a handful of counts. The chain couples TRBV5-1 to TRBJ2-7; TRBD1 or TRBD2 may be the D gene (6 bases each). The CDR3 runs to 16 residues. Trimming stripped 0 bases from V and 4 bases from J, with 17 bases between. CDR1 and CDR2 (germline): SGHRS, YFSETQ. The CDR3 loop reads CASSLAGLEGGYEQYF. The CDR3 coding sequence is TGCGCCAGCAGCTTGGCCGGGCTAGAGGGGGGTTACGAGCAGTACTTC.